This TCR beta chain emerged from a study of regulatory T cells in long-lasting Graves disease. Across the study: Treatment with antithyroid drugs for over 5 years, together with positive TSH receptor antibodies, meant persistent Graves' disease. Findings of the study overall: New patients shared approximately 930 public clonotypes, fewer than the 2,500 to 3,500 shared by persistent patients.

The sample's time point: persistent/refractory GD, antithyroid drugs over 5 years with positive TRAb. Preparation of the TCR library used RNA extracted from PBMCs. Xi'an, China, was home to the endocrinology department that provided patients. This clonotype has a handful of counts. Its antigen is undetermined. V was clipped by 5 bases and J by 6 bases, with 13 bases between them. Per germline, CDR1 MNHEY and CDR2 SVGEGT. This CDR3 region has 13 residues. The TCR beta library used iRepertoire HTBI primers with Arm-PCR amplification of CDR3. TCRdb ran MiXCR on the multiplex PCR reads and lists one entry per CDR3 protein. The profile covers about 310,000 distinct CDR3 sequences, with around 20% appearing a single time and approximately 60% taken by the ten largest.

The chain recombines TRBV6-2 or TRBV6-3 with TRBJ2-5; D possibly matches TRBD1 or TRBD2 (5 bases each). The receptor's source is a female donor with Graves disease. Specimen: peripheral blood mononuclear cells (PBMCs), collected when the disease was refractory, from a patient treated with antithyroid drugs. CDR3 sequence: CASSEPGQKTQYF. The DNA for the CDR3 is TGTGCCAGCAGTGAACCGGGGCAGAAGACCCAGTACTTC.